This TCR beta chain is from a study of shared clonotypes between healthy human individuals. The V gene's germline CDR1 is SGHTA and CDR2 FQGTGA. Trimming shortened V by 5 bases and J by 2 bases, and 10 bases separated the two germline ends. This CDR3 is 13 amino acids long. The repertoire was sequenced with immunoSEQ multiplex PCR; TCRdb's copy has only in-frame clones and lacks some. The sample yields around 2.5 million clones, roughly 93% seen once. The sequenced sample consisted of naive CD4+ T cells from PBMCs. The subset was: CD45RA+ positively selected. The source of this sequence is a man aged 18 to 29 in good health. Some clones in this sample may be carry-over from other donors' samples. This chain links TRBV7-3 with TRBJ2-7; D call uncertain. As DNA, the CDR3 is TGTGCCAGCAGCCTCTATCCCGCCTACGAGCAGTACTTC. Translation: CASSLYPAYEQYF.